This T cell receptor (beta chain) was found in a study of T cells in Graves' hyperthyroidism and ophthalmopathy (dated by TCRdb to about 2019). Regarding the research as a whole: Peripheral blood was sampled at the time of initial diagnosis, prior to any treatment. In about 6 Graves' hyperthyroidism patients, the study also compared T-cell repertoires from thyroid tissue with T-cell repertoires from blood. An independent validation cohort of fewer than 20 hyperthyroidism patients and 17 patients who later progressed to ophthalmopathy tested prospective prediction of ophthalmopathy. The roughly 94 discovery patients were randomly divided into training and test sets at a 7:3 ratio. To identify distinguishing TCR V-J signatures, a discovery cohort of about a hundred patients was used, comprising 43 with Graves' ophthalmopathy and around 57 with stable Graves' hyperthyroidism. After sampling, hyperthyroidism patients received methimazole starting at 30 mg daily, and ophthalmopathy patients received high-dose intravenous methylprednisolone. The paper reports TCR Vbeta CDR3 sequencing of roughly 140 peripheral blood samples: around 41 ophthalmopathy, 70 to 85 hyperthyroidism and approximately 17 progressor patients. Overall results and qualifications from the work: Blood samples also contained most of the expanded thyroid clonotypes (frequency above 0.001), which suggests that blood repertoires may reflect thyroid immune responses. During validation, the model predicted progression to ophthalmopathy a median of about 6.5 months ahead of onset, with almost 71% sensitivity and 72% to 80% specificity. No statistical method was used to set the sample size in advance, and investigators knew the group allocation. A 13 V-J signature model separated ophthalmopathy from stable hyperthyroidism, with roughly 88% sensitivity and 81% to 82% specificity in cross-validation and 80%/75% in testing.

In the ophthalmopathy patients, disease was moderately to severely active, with a Clinical Activity Score of 3 or more, a NOSPECS grade of 4 or more, and a duration of less than 3 months. Patients with uncontrolled infections, other autoimmune diseases, pregnancy or lactation were excluded. Diagnoses relied on clinical symptoms, serum thyroxine and TRAb, thyroid ultrasound and orbital computed tomography. Ficoll-Paque density gradient centrifugation was used to isolate PBMCs from 10 ml of fresh peripheral blood. Total RNA was extracted using Trizol reagent, and RNA quality was assessed on an Agilent 2100 Bioanalyzer. Amplification of TCR beta CDR3 regions was carried out from RNA transcripts. For the first round of RT-PCR on the TCR CDR3, the HTBI primer set was used together with the Qiagen OneStep RT-PCR kit. Libraries were constructed in a second round of multiplex PCR, after which size selection and purification were carried out. Paired-end sequencing of the libraries was performed with 100 bp reads on an Illumina HiSeq2000. Per the source publication's procedure: SOAPnuke was used to process the raw data, with reads discarded if the reads contained adapters or uncalled bases, had a mean Phred below 15, or lacked an exact constant-primer or identifier match. COPE v1.2.5 was used to merge the high-quality paired reads, and each unique nucleotide sequence was defined as a clonotype. MiTCR v1.1 was used to align the clonotypes against IMGT TRBV, TRBD and TRBJ reference segments. Only V-J combinations with frequency above 0.0001, covering 99% to 99.2% of repertoires, were analysed. A TCS score was defined as the ratio between F50 (clonal expansion) and ExV (chaos), using BLOSUM62-based TCRdist between CDR3 peptides within each V-J. Welch's t-statistics and random forest reduced roughly 500 V-J features to 10 to 15, which were used in a naive Bayes classifier (R e1071). The Morisita-Horn index was used to measure how similar the thyroid and blood repertoires were. TCRdb applied fastp at Q25 and MiXCR to the public reads, then kept only in-frame beta chains. Every distinct CDR3 protein forms one entry, paired with its most common genes and DNA. The V and J calls come from TCRdb's annotation, not from the publication. This sample has more than 50,000 distinct CDR3 sequences in its table, and approximately 57% of those were observed once. The ten largest clones add up to about 3.6% of the sample.

As for this clonotype: Its antigen is currently not known. No quality values exist for individual bases; no much larger clone is one base distant.

CDR1 and CDR2 (SQVTM, ANQGSEA) derive from the germline V gene. The CDR3 contains 15 residues, cysteine and phenylalanine counted. Only the CDR3 DNA stays, 45 bases, in frame from base 1. Deletion took 6 bases off V and 5 bases off J, with a span of 21 bases between the germline ends. The sequence was obtained from a woman between 55 and 75 years old with Graves' ophthalmopathy. Rearrangement joined TRBV29-1 to TRBJ2-3, with a tentative D gene TRBD2 over 6 matching bases. The sample comprised blood. CDR3 protein: CSVRDWSGWRDTQYF. The DNA reads TGCAGCGTCCGGGACTGGAGCGGGTGGAGAGATACGCAGTATTTT.